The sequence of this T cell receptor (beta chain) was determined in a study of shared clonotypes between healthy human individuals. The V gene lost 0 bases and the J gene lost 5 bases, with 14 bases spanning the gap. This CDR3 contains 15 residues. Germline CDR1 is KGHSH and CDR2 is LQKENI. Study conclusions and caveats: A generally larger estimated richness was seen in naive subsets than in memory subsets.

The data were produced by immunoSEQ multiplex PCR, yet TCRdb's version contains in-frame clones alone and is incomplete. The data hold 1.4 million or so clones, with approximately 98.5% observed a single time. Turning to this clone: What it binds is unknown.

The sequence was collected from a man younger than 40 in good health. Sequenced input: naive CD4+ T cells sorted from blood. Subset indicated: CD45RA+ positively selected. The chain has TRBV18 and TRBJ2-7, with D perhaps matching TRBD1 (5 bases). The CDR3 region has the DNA TGTGCCAGCTCACCACCTTCGGCAGGGAAGCACGAGCAGTACTTC. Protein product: CASSPPSAGKHEQYF. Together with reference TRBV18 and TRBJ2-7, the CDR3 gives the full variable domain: NAGVMQNPRHLVRRRGQEARLRCSPMKGHSHVYWYRQLPEEGLKFMVYLQKENIIDESGMPKERFSAEFPKEGPSILRIQQVVRGDSAAYFCASSPPSAGKHEQYFGPGTRLTVT.